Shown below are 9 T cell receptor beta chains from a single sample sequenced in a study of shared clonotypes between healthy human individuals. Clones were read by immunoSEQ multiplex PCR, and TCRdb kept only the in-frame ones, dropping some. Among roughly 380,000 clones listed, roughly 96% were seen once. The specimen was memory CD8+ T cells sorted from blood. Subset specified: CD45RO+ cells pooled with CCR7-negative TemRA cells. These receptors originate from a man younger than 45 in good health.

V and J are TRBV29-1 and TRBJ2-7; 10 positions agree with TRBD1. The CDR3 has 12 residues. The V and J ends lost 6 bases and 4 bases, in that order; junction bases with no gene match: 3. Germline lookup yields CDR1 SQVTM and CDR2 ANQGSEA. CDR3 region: CSVGDRGYEQYF. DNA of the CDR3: TGCAGCGTGGGGGACAGGGGTTACGAGCAGTACTTC.

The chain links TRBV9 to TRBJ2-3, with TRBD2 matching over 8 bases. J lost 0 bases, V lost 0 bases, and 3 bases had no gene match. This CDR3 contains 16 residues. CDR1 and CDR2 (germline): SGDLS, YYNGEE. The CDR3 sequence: CASSVEVAGSTDTQYF. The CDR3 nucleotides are TGTGCCAGCAGCGTAGAGGTAGCGGGAAGCACAGATACGCAGTATTTT.

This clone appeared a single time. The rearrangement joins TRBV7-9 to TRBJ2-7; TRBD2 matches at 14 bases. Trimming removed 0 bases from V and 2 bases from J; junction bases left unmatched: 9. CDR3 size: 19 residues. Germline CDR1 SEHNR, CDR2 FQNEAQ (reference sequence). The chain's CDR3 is CASSLALGTSGSGTYEQYF. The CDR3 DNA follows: TGTGCCAGCAGCTTAGCGTTGGGGACTAGCGGGAGCGGGACCTACGAGCAGTACTTC.

The CDR3 DNA is TGTGCCAGCAGTGAATCCCGGACAGAGATCAATCAGCCCCAGCATTTT. Protein product: CASSESRTEINQPQHF. The chain has TRBV2 and TRBJ1-5, with D perhaps matching TRBD1 (6 bases). Trimming shortened V by 2 bases and J by 3 bases, and 14 bases separated the two germline ends. The CDR3 sequence is 16 residues long. Germline CDR1 SNHLY, CDR2 FYNNEI.

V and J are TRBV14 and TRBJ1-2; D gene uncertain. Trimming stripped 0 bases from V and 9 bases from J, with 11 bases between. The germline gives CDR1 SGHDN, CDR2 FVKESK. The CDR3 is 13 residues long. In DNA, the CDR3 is TGTGCCAGCAGCCAAGAAGGTTTCGGGCGCTACACCTTC. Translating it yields CASSQEGFGRYTF.

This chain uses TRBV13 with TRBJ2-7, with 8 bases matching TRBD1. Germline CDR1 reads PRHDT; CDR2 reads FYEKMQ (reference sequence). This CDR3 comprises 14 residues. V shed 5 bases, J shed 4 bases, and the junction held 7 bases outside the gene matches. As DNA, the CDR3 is TGTGCCAGCAGCCCACAGGGGGTGGAATACGAGCAGTACTTC. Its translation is CASSPQGVEYEQYF.

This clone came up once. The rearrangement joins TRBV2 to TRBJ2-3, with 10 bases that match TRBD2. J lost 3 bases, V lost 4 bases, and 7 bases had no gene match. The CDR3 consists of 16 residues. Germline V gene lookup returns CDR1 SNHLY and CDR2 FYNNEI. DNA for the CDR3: TGTGCCAGCAGTGGTTGGCTAGCGGGAGCAACAGATACGCAGTATTTT. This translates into CASSGWLAGATDTQYF.

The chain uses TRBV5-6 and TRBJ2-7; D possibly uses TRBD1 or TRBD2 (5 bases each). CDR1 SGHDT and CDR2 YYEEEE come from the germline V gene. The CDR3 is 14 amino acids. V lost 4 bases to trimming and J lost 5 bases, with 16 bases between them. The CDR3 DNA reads TGTGCCAGCAGCCCCGGGACGAGCTGGAACGAGCAGTACTTC. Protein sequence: CASSPGTSWNEQYF.

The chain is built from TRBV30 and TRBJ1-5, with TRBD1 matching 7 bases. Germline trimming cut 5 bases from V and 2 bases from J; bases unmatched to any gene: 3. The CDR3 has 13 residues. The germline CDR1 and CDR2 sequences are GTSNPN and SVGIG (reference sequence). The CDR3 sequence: CAWAGGGNQPQHF. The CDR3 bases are TGTGCCTGGGCAGGGGGTGGCAATCAGCCCCAGCATTTT.